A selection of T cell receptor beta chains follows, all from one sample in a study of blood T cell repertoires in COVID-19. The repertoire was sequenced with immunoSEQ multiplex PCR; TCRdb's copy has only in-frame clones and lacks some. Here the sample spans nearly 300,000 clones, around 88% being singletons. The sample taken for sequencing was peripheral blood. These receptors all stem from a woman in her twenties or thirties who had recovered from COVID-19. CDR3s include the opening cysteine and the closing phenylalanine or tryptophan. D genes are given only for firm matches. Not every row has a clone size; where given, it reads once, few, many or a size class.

TGTGCCTGGAGTGAAGGACAGGGGGCGGCTGAAGCTTTCTTT | CAWSEGQGAAEAFF | TRBJ1-1 | TRBD1 | . | TRBV30
TGTGCCAGCAGCAGGCAGGGGGACGGGGAGCTGTTTTTT | CASSRQGDGELFF | TRBJ2-2 | TRBD1 | . | TRBV4-2
TGTGCCACCAGCCTCTTAGCGGGGGGGGTGTGGGATACGCAGTATTTT | CATSLLAGGVWDTQYF | TRBJ2-3 | TRBD2 | . | TRBV15
TGTGCCAGCACCAACCCGGGACTCCTCACAGATACGCAGTATTTT | CASTNPGLLTDTQYF | TRBJ2-3 | . | . | TRBV7-9
TGTGCCAGCAGTGTGCTAGCGGGGACAGAGACCCAGTACTTC | CASSVLAGTETQYF | TRBJ2-5 | TRBD2 | once | TRBV2
TGTGCCAGCAGTTTATCGGGACTAACCACAGATACGCAGTATTTT | CASSLSGLTTDTQYF | TRBJ2-3 | TRBD2 | . | TRBV27
TGTGCCAGCAGCGAGGGGCAGCCCCGGTTGGGGTTGAACACTGAAGCTTTCTTT | CASSEGQPRLGLNTEAFF | TRBJ1-1 | . | . | TRBV9
TGTGCCAGCAGCTTGGCGGGTGCGGGGGTTCCCTACGAGCAGTACTTC | CASSLAGAGVPYEQYF | TRBJ2-7 | TRBD2 | . | TRBV5-4
TGTGCCAGCAGCCCCCCGGAGGCGGGGGGCGCCTACGAGCAGTACTTC | CASSPPEAGGAYEQYF | TRBJ2-7 | TRBD2 | . | TRBV28
TGTGCCAGCAGCCGGACTAGCTGGGGGGATACGCAGTATTTT | CASSRTSWGDTQYF | TRBJ2-3 | TRBD2 | . | TRBV14